This T cell receptor beta chain was observed in a study of Graves' ophthalmopathy and Graves' hyperthyroidism. TCR beta CDR3 amplification used RNA transcripts. The authors performed first-round RT-PCR with HTBI primers and then a second-round multiplex PCR. TCRdb reprocessed the multiplex PCR reads via MiXCR and lists one record per CDR3 protein. The repertoire holds hundreds of thousands of distinct CDR3 sequences, with roughly 14% as singletons. Trimming removed 0 bases from V and 8 bases from J, with 10 bases in between. The CDR3 runs 12 residues. Germline V gene sequence: CDR1 DFQATT, CDR2 SNEGSKA (reference sequence). Hyperthyroidism cases were recent diagnoses of under 2 months' duration in people aged 18 to 65. The PBMCs used were ones drawn from 10 ml of fresh peripheral blood. This clonotype has at least ten counts.

The chain is built from TRBV20-1 and TRBJ1-2; D gene uncertain. The sample taken for sequencing was peripheral blood. This TCR was recovered from a woman aged 18-29 years with stable Graves' hyperthyroidism. In nucleotides, the CDR3 is TGCAGTGCTAGAGATCTTGGAAGAGGCTACACCTTC. Its translation: CSARDLGRGYTF.